The 18 T cell receptor beta chains reported below all come from one sample, sequenced in a study of T cells in localized non-small cell lung cancer. Produced via immunoSEQ multiplex PCR; TCRdb's table is partial and in-frame only. This table has roughly 17,000 clones, about four fifths appearing once. This sample comprised peripheral blood, obtained before any cancer treatment. Receptors were obtained from a female donor older than 55 with stage I lung adenocarcinoma.

V and J are TRBV18 and TRBJ2-2, with D unclear. CDR3 length: 14 residues. Germline lookup yields CDR1 KGHSH and CDR2 LQKENI. The V and J ends lost 1 base and 7 bases respectively, with 10 bases between them. CDR3: CASSPRAIDGELFF. The CDR3, as DNA: TGTGCCAGCTCACCACGGGCGATCGACGGGGAGCTGTTTTTT.

This clone was found once. The genes are TRBV7-2 and TRBJ2-3; D unclear. Germline values: CDR1 SGHTA, CDR2 FQGNSA. V was clipped by 1 base and J by 3 bases, with 11 bases between them. The CDR3 loop spans 15 amino acids. The CDR3 coding sequence is TGTGCCAGCAGCTTAGGGACCCCTCGGACAGATACGCAGTATTTT. Translation: CASSLGTPRTDTQYF.

The chain joins TRBV19 to TRBJ2-7, with D hard to call. The length of the CDR3 is 11 residues. V lost 3 bases, J lost 7 bases, and 7 bases lay in between. Germline V CDR1 and CDR2: LNHDA, SQIVND (reference sequence). This CDR3 is CASSMATEQYF. Written as DNA, the CDR3 is TGTGCCAGTAGTATGGCGACAGAGCAGTACTTC.

In this sample, this clone turned up a few times. The chain joins TRBV5-4 to TRBJ2-7, with D possibly matching TRBD1 (5 bases). Per germline, CDR1 SGHNT and CDR2 YYREEE (reference sequence). The CDR3 runs 15 residues. V lost 4 bases and J lost 6, with 20 bases in between. For the CDR3, the DNA is TGTGCCAGCAGCGAAATGGGGCGCCCGCCGGGCGAGCAGTACTTC. This sequence encodes CASSEMGRPPGEQYF.

J is TRBJ1-2 and V is TRBV6-5; 10 bases agree with TRBD1. Per germline, CDR1 MNHEY and CDR2 SVGAGI. The CDR3 runs to 15 residues. V lost 7 bases to trimming and J lost 6 bases; unmatched junction nucleotides: 11. The CDR3 sequence: CASIRSRDRGHGYTF. The CDR3 region has the DNA TGTGCCAGCATCCGAAGCCGGGACAGGGGCCATGGCTACACCTTC.

The chain has TRBV4-1 and TRBJ2-1, with TRBD1 matching 10 bases. The germline V gene encodes CDR1 MGHRA and CDR2 YSYEKL. The CDR3 runs to 18 residues. Losses at the gene ends were 4 bases for V and 4 bases for J; bases not matched to a gene: 13. CDR3 residues: CASSPRQGANPNYNEQFF. Here the CDR3 DNA reads TGCGCCAGCAGCCCGCGACAGGGGGCAAATCCAAATTACAATGAGCAGTTCTTC.

This clone has just a few counts. The chain joins TRBV6-6 to TRBJ1-6; D gene uncertain. Germline-derived CDR1 and CDR2 are MNHNY and SVGAGI (reference sequence). V was shortened by 4 bases and J by 9 bases, with 4 bases between the two germline ends. The CDR3 has 11 amino acids. CDR3 region: CASSSRSPLHF. The CDR3 nucleotides are TGTGCCAGCAGTTCCCGTTCACCCCTCCACTTT.

The chain uses TRBV29-1 and TRBJ1-2; 11 positions agree with TRBD1. This CDR3 spans 14 amino acids. CDR1 and CDR2 from the germline V gene are SQVTM and ANQGSEA. With 6 bases clipped from V and 8 bases from J, the junction kept 11 bases outside the gene matches. This CDR3 reads CSVLTGTGGWGYTF. The CDR3 DNA follows: TGCAGCGTATTAACCGGGACAGGGGGTTGGGGCTACACCTTC.

The CDR3 is CASNLGDTSNYGYTF. DNA of the CDR3: TGTGCCAGTAATCTTGGGGACACTTCGAACTATGGCTACACCTTC. The chain combines TRBV19 with TRBJ1-2; D possibly corresponds to TRBD1 (6 bases). The germline V and J ends were trimmed by 7 bases and 2 bases, with 17 bases remaining between them. Germline loops: CDR1 LNHDA, CDR2 SQIVND (reference sequence). This CDR3 comprises 15 residues.

The chain combines TRBV7-9 with TRBJ2-7; TRBD1 is a possible D gene (6 bases). Between the trimmed V and J ends, which lost 4 bases and 3 bases, there was a span of 13 bases. Looked up from germline, CDR1 is SEHNR and CDR2 is FQNEAQ (reference sequence). The CDR3 is 14 residues long. The CDR3, as DNA: TGTGCCAGCAGCTCACCGGGACAATTCTACGAGCAGTACTTC. Protein sequence: CASSSPGQFYEQYF.

The chain links TRBV7-9 to TRBJ2-7; D not certain. The V end was cut by 1 base, the J end by 6 bases, with 7 bases between. The CDR3 spans 12 residues. Per the germline V gene, CDR1 is SEHNR and CDR2 is FQNEAQ (reference sequence). The CDR3 nucleotides read TGTGCCAGCAGCTTAGACAGCCGCGAGCAGTACTTC. Translation: CASSLDSREQYF.

This sequence joins TRBV4-1 and TRBJ1-2; TRBD1 matches 8 bases. The CDR3 contains 13 residues. V gave up 2 bases and J gave up 12 bases; unmatched junction bases: 8. Germline V gene lookup returns CDR1 MGHRA and CDR2 YSYEKL. The CDR3 sequence: CASSQTWTGWNTF. CDR3 nucleotides: TGCGCCAGCAGCCAAACATGGACAGGGTGGAACACCTTC.

The genes are TRBV7-3 and TRBJ2-1; TRBD2 is a possible D gene (7 bases). This CDR3 is built from 15 residues. V lost 5 bases to trimming and J lost 7 bases, with 18 bases between them. Germline-derived CDR1 and CDR2 are SGHTA and FQGTGA. In nucleotides, the CDR3 is TGTGCCAGCAGCCCTTATTTTGGGGGGGCTAATGAGCAGTTCTTC. This sequence encodes CASSPYFGGANEQFF.

This clone occurred a few times. The chain carries TRBV11-1 and TRBJ1-2; D is uncertain. CDR3 length equals 13 residues. CDR1 and CDR2 from the germline V gene are SGHAT and FQDESV (reference sequence). V was trimmed by 3 bases and J by 0 bases, leaving 5 bases between them. CDR3 nucleotides: TGTGCCAGCAGCTTGGGTCCTAACTATGGCTACACCTTC. Amino acids: CASSLGPNYGYTF.

The chain joins TRBV7-6 to TRBJ2-7; possible D gene TRBD2, 6 bases. This CDR3 is built from 11 residues. V lost 5 bases and J lost 7, with 9 bases in between. Germline V CDR1 and CDR2: SGHVS, FNYEAQ. The CDR3 region is CASSHREEQYF. Here the CDR3 DNA reads TGTGCCAGCAGCCATCGGGAGGAGCAGTACTTC. Using reference TRBV7-6 and TRBJ2-7 for the parts outside the CDR3, the full variable domain is GAGVSQSPRYKVTKRGQDVALRCDPISGHVSLYWYRQALGQGPEFLTYFNYEAQQDKSGLPNDRFSAERPEGSISTLTIQRTEQRDSAMYRCASSHREEQYFGPGTRLTVT.

The chain uses TRBV30 and TRBJ2-5; 11 bases agree with TRBD2. Trimming cost V 7 bases and J 3 bases; bases outside gene matches: 4. Per germline, CDR1 GTSNPN and CDR2 SVGIG (reference sequence). The CDR3 spans 13 residues. CDR3 nucleotides: TGTGCCTTGACACTAGCGGGGGAAGAGACCCAGTACTTC. It specifies CALTLAGEETQYF.

Note on this clone: Compared with germline, one end of the junction differs, possibly owing to a read error. Written as DNA, the CDR3 is TGCAGCGTTGGGAACAGGGGACGCTCGGCCGTTTACTTC. Amino acids: CSVGNRGRSAVYF. The gene calls are TRBV29-1 and TRBJ1-2, with 7 bases that match TRBD1. This CDR3 has 13 amino acids. CDR1 and CDR2 (germline): SQVTM, ANQGSEA.

The chain links TRBV4-2 to TRBJ1-4; no firm D call. This CDR3 has 15 amino acids. From germline, CDR1 is LGHNA and CDR2 YNFKEQ. V shed 0 bases and J shed 7 bases, with 12 bases lying between them. As DNA, the CDR3 is TGTGCCAGCAGCCAAGATCTAGGGTTGGGTGAAAAACTGTTTTTT. It specifies CASSQDLGLGEKLFF.